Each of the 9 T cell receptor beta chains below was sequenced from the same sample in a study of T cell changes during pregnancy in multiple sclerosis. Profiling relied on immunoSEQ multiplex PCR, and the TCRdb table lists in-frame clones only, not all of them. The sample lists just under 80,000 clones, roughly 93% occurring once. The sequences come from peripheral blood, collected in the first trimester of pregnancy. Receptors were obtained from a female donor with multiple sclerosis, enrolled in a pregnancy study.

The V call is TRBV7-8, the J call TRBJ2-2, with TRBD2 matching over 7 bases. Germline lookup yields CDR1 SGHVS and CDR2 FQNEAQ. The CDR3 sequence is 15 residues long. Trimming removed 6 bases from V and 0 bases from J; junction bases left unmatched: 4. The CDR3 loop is CASRKLATNTGELFF. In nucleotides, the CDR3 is TGTGCCAGCAGGAAACTAGCGACGAACACCGGGGAGCTGTTTTTT.

CDR3 region: CASSLSLAWAKNIQYF. CDR3 nucleotides: TGTGCCAGCAGCTTATCTCTGGCCTGGGCCAAAAACATTCAGTACTTC. The chain recombines TRBV7-2 with TRBJ2-4; no definite D call. Germline V CDR1 and CDR2: SGHTA, FQGNSA. V gave up 2 bases and J gave up 1 base, with 12 bases separating them. CDR3 length: 16 residues.

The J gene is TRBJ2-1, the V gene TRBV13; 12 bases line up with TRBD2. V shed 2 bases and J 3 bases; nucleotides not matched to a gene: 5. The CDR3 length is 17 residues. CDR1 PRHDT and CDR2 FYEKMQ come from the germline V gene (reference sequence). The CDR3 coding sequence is TGTGCCAGCAGCTTAAAGCTAGCGGGAGGGTACTACAATGAGCAGTTCTTC. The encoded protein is CASSLKLAGGYYNEQFF.

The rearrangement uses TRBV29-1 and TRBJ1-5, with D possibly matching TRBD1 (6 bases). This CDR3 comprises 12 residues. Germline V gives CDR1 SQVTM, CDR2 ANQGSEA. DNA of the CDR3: TGCAACGCTCGCTCAGGGGATCAGCCCCAGCATTTT. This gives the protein CNARSGDQPQHF. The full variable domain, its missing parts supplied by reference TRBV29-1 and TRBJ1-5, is SAVISQKPSRDICQRGTSLTIQCQVDSQVTMMFWYRQQPGQSLTLIATANQGSEATYESGFVIDKFPISRPNLTFSTLTVSNMSPEDSSIYLCNARSGDQPQHFGDGTRLSIL.

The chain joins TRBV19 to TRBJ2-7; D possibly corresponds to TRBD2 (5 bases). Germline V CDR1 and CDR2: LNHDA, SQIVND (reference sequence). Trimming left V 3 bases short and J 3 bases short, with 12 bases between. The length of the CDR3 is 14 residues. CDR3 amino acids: CASSIPGLSYEQYF. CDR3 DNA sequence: TGTGCCAGTAGTATCCCGGGGTTAAGCTACGAGCAGTACTTC.

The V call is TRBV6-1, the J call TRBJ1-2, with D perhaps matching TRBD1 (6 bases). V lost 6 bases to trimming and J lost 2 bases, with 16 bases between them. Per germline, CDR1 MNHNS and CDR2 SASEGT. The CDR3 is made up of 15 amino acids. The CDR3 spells CASRNGQITNYGYTF. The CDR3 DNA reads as TGTGCCAGCAGAAATGGACAGATTACAAACTATGGCTACACCTTC.

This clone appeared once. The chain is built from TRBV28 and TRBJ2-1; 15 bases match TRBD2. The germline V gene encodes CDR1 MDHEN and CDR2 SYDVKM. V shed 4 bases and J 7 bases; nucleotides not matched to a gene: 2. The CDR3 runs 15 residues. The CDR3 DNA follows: TGTGCCAGCAGTTCGGGACTAGCGGGAGGTAATGAGCAGTTCTTC. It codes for CASSSGLAGGNEQFF.

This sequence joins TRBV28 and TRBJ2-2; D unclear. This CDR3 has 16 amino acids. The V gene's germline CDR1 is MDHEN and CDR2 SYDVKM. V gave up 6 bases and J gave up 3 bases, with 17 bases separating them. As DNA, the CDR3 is TGTGCCAGCAGAACCGGCGACACTTCTTACACCGGGGAGCTGTTTTTT. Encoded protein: CASRTGDTSYTGELFF.

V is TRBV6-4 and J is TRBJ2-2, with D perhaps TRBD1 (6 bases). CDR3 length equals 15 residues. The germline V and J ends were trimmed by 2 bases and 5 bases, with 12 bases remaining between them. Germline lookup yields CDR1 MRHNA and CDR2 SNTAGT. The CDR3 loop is CASSDQGLGTGELFF. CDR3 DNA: TGTGCCAGCAGTGACCAGGGGTTAGGAACCGGGGAGCTGTTTTTT.